A single sample gave rise to the 26 T cell receptor beta chains below, sequenced in a study of control samples from healthy donors and cancer patients. TCRdb's copy holds only in-frame clones and misses some; the assay was immunoSEQ multiplex PCR. The data show approximately 230,000 clones, over 75% seen once. Input material: PBMCs. The source of these receptors is a woman aged 55-75 years with lung cancer.

This clone was detected only a few times. The chain uses TRBV4-1 and TRBJ2-7; the D gene is possibly TRBD2 (6 bases). The CDR3 runs to 15 residues. Germline CDR1 MGHRA, CDR2 YSYEKL. V dropped 6 bases and J dropped 0 bases, with 15 bases sitting between them. The CDR3 DNA reads TGCGCCAGCAGGAAGATGTGGGGGGACTCCTACGAGCAGTACTTC. It encodes CASRKMWGDSYEQYF.

Details on this clone: A much larger clone differs by one base, so this may be a read error. CDR3 in amino acids: CASSVEVGELFF. For the CDR3, the DNA is TGTGCCAGCAGCGTAGAGGTCGGGGAGCTGTTTTTT. The chain carries TRBV9 and TRBJ2-2, with no clear D. This CDR3 contains 12 residues. The V end was cut by 0 bases, the J end by 7 bases, with 4 bases between. CDR1 is SGDLS and CDR2 is YYNGEE in the germline V gene.

This chain links TRBV5-1 with TRBJ1-2, with D unclear. CDR3 length: 14 residues. Between the trimmed V and J ends, which lost 1 base and 7 bases, there was a span of 14 bases. Germline CDR1 and CDR2: SGHRS and YFSETQ. CDR3 coding DNA: TGCGCCAGCAGCTTGAACGACCTGGCCCGTGGCTACACCTTC. The encoded protein is CASSLNDLARGYTF.

The chain uses TRBV2 and TRBJ2-1; D gene unclear. From germline, CDR1 is SNHLY and CDR2 FYNNEI. V was pared by 7 bases and J by 3 bases, with 4 bases between. The CDR3 spans 11 residues. CDR3 sequence: CASKVYNEQFF. CDR3 DNA sequence: TGTGCCAGCAAAGTCTACAATGAGCAGTTCTTC.

This clone was observed once. The CDR3 coding sequence is TGTGCCAGCAGAGCAGACAGGGCCTACGAGCAGTACTTC. Residues: CASRADRAYEQYF. The chain joins TRBV2 to TRBJ2-7; 7 bases match TRBD1. This CDR3 contains 13 residues. Germline trimming cut 6 bases from V and 2 bases from J; bases unmatched to any gene: 4. From germline, CDR1 is SNHLY and CDR2 FYNNEI. Based on the CDR3 plus reference TRBV2 and TRBJ2-7, the full variable domain is EPEVTQTPSHQVTQMGQEVILRCVPISNHLYFYWYRQILGQKVEFLVSFYNNEISEKSEIFDDQFSVERPDGSNFTLKIRSTKLEDSAMYFCASRADRAYEQYFGPGTRLTVT.

This chain uses TRBV28 with TRBJ2-1; no firm D call. Germline V gene sequence: CDR1 MDHEN, CDR2 SYDVKM. CDR3 length: 13 residues. Between the trimmed V and J ends, which lost 3 bases and 9 bases, there was a span of 12 bases. Here the CDR3 DNA reads TGTGCCAGCAGTTTCGCAGACGGGCGTGAGCAGTTCTTC. It is translated as CASSFADGREQFF.

The V call is TRBV3-1 (or the pseudogene TRBV3-2), the J call TRBJ1-2, with 8 bases aligning to TRBD1. The CDR3 covers 14 residues. J was trimmed by 4 bases and V by 5 bases; bases with no gene match: 6. Germline CDR1 LGHDT, CDR2 YNNKEL (reference sequence). The CDR3 is CASSVPGQVYGYTF. The DNA of the CDR3 is TGTGCCAGCAGCGTACCGGGACAGGTCTATGGCTACACCTTC.

The chain carries TRBV3-1 (or the pseudogene TRBV3-2) and TRBJ2-5; possible D gene TRBD2, 6 bases. The length of the CDR3 is 15 residues. The V and J ends lost 3 bases and 5 bases respectively, with 16 bases between them. Germline V gene data show CDR1 as LGHDT and CDR2 as YNNKEL (reference sequence). CDR3 bases: TGTGCCAGCAGCCAGGGGCAGGGCCGGGGGGAGACCCAGTACTTC. Translation gives CASSQGQGRGETQYF.

This clone was counted a single time. V and J are TRBV12-5 and TRBJ1-1, with D possibly being TRBD1 (6 bases). Trimming took off 4 bases at V and 3 bases at J, with 9 bases between the two ends. This CDR3 spans 13 amino acids. Germline loops: CDR1 LGHNT, CDR2 FRNRAP. The CDR3 loop reads CASGSRQDTEAFF. The CDR3 DNA follows: TGTGCTAGTGGTTCACGACAGGACACTGAAGCTTTCTTT.

The chain combines TRBV28 with TRBJ2-5; D ambiguous. With 6 bases removed from V and 2 bases from J, the gap between germline ends came to 16 bases. Germline V CDR1 and CDR2: MDHEN, SYDVKM. The CDR3 sequence is 15 residues long. The CDR3 loop reads CASRRGGRSQETQYF. The DNA of the CDR3 is TGTGCCAGCAGGCGCGGTGGACGGAGTCAAGAGACCCAGTACTTC. Combining the CDR3 with reference TRBV28 and TRBJ2-5 gives the whole variable domain DVKVTQSSRYLVKRTGEKVFLECVQDMDHENMFWYRQDPGLGLRLIYFSYDVKMKEKGDIPEGYSVSREKKERFSLILESASTNQTSMYLCASRRGGRSQETQYFGPGTRLLVL.

V gene TRBV19 combines with J gene TRBJ1-1, with 7 bases matching TRBD1. V lost 3 bases and J lost 10; bases outside the gene matches: 2. Germline CDR1 LNHDA, CDR2 SQIVND (reference sequence). The CDR3 covers 11 residues. The CDR3 sequence: CASSIRGRAFF. CDR3 nucleotide sequence: TGTGCCAGTAGTATTAGGGGGCGAGCTTTCTTT.

V and J are TRBV30 and TRBJ1-1, with D uncertain. CDR1 and CDR2 from the germline V gene are GTSNPN and SVGIG (reference sequence). The CDR3 sequence is 12 residues long. The V and J ends lost 8 bases and 2 bases respectively, with 12 bases between them. The CDR3: CARGRDNTEAFF. CDR3 coding DNA: TGTGCCCGGGGAAGGGATAACACTGAAGCTTTCTTT.

The chain recombines TRBV6-5 with TRBJ1-1; D might be TRBD1 (5 bases). V gave up 4 bases and J gave up 7 bases, with 7 bases separating them. This CDR3 region has 11 residues. The germline V gene has CDR1 MNHEY and CDR2 SVGAGI. CDR3 sequence: CASSWDGEAFF. Written as DNA, the CDR3 is TGTGCCAGCAGTTGGGACGGTGAAGCTTTCTTT.

This chain uses TRBV3-1 (or the pseudogene TRBV3-2) with TRBJ1-2; D gene unclear. The CDR3 has 15 residues. V was cut by 1 base and J by 3 bases, with 12 bases left in between. Germline CDR1 LGHDT, CDR2 YNNKEL (reference sequence). The CDR3 here is CASSQAPTLDYGYTF. The CDR3 DNA sequence: TGTGCCAGCAGCCAAGCGCCCACACTCGACTATGGCTACACCTTC.

The genes are TRBV5-6 and TRBJ1-3; possibly TRBD1 for D (6 bases). V was trimmed by 8 bases and J by 0 bases, leaving 12 bases between them. Germline values: CDR1 SGHDT, CDR2 YYEEEE. The CDR3 is 14 residues long. CDR3 bases: TGTGCCAGTAAGGACAGACACTCTGGAAACACCATATATTTT. Translated: CASKDRHSGNTIYF.

This chain links TRBV27 with TRBJ2-6; D unclear. Germline V gene sequence: CDR1 MNHEY, CDR2 SMNVEV (reference sequence). The CDR3 is 15 amino acids. Deletions cut 7 bases from V and 0 bases from J, with 10 bases between. CDR3 loop: CASTSPSSGANVLTF. In DNA, the CDR3 is TGTGCCAGCACTTCTCCTAGCTCTGGGGCCAACGTCCTGACTTTC.

The chain recombines TRBV19 with TRBJ2-3; 8 bases match TRBD1. Germline values: CDR1 LNHDA, CDR2 SQIVND (reference sequence). With V trimmed by 7 bases and J by 2 bases, 2 bases remained unmatched. The CDR3 contains 13 residues. CDR3 nucleotides: TGTGCCAGTAAGGACAGGGCCACAGATACGCAGTATTTT. It codes for CASKDRATDTQYF.

CDR3 in DNA: TGTGCCAGGGTCTCCGGGACAGGGGGTGAAGCTTTCTTT. Translating gives CARVSGTGGEAFF. The chain joins TRBV2 to TRBJ1-1, with 11 bases aligning to TRBD1. CDR3 length: 13 residues. V shed 9 bases and J 7 bases; nucleotides not matched to a gene: 7. The germline V gene encodes CDR1 SNHLY and CDR2 FYNNEI. Based on the CDR3 plus reference TRBV2 and TRBJ1-1, the full variable domain is EPEVTQTPSHQVTQMGQEVILRCVPISNHLYFYWYRQILGQKVEFLVSFYNNEISEKSEIFDDQFSVERPDGSNFTLKIRSTKLEDSAMYFCARVSGTGGEAFFGQGTRLTVV.

This chain joins TRBV10-3 and TRBJ1-1; D call uncertain. V was cut by 7 bases and J by 0 bases, with 9 bases left in between. This CDR3 is built from 13 residues. The V gene's germline CDR1 is ENHRY and CDR2 SYGVKD. CDR3 in amino acids: CAITTQMNTEAFF. The CDR3 nucleotides read TGTGCCATCACTACCCAGATGAACACTGAAGCTTTCTTT.

This chain links TRBV5-6 with TRBJ2-2; D might be TRBD1 or TRBD2, each matching 5 bases. The CDR3 covers 15 residues. CDR1 is SGHDT and CDR2 is YYEEEE in the germline V gene. Trimming shortened V by 4 bases and J by 1 base, and 11 bases separated the two germline ends. The CDR3 spells CASSPVGGNTGELFF. CDR3 bases: TGTGCCAGCAGCCCGGTTGGGGGGAACACCGGGGAGCTGTTTTTT.

The CDR3 sequence is CASRNSGAGELFF. The CDR3 DNA is TGCGCCAGCAGGAACTCGGGAGCCGGGGAGCTGTTTTTT. This chain joins TRBV10-1 and TRBJ2-2; a possible D gene is TRBD2 (6 bases). CDR3 size: 13 residues. Germline values: CDR1 WNHNN, CDR2 SYGVQD (reference sequence). Trimming removed 6 bases from V and 6 bases from J, with 11 bases in between.

The genes are TRBV6-6 and TRBJ1-4; weak D call: TRBD1 (6 bases). V was pared by 6 bases and J by 8 bases, with 22 bases between. Germline V lookup: CDR1 MNHNY, CDR2 SVGAGI (reference sequence). This CDR3 region has 16 residues. The CDR3 is CASRPNSGGLLEKLFF. The DNA of the CDR3 is TGTGCCAGCAGACCGAATTCGGGGGGGCTGTTGGAAAAACTGTTTTTT.

The CDR3 DNA reads as TGTGCCAGCAGCCTCTTGGGTGCAACTAATGAAAAACTGTTTTTT. It is translated as CASSLLGATNEKLFF. This chain connects TRBV7-3 to TRBJ1-4; D remains unclear. Per the germline V gene, CDR1 is SGHTA and CDR2 is FQGTGA. The CDR3 sequence is 15 residues long. Trimming took 5 bases from V and 0 from J, leaving 10 bases between them.

The chain couples TRBV5-1 to TRBJ2-3; 10 bases map to TRBD1. Trimming removed 5 bases from V and 4 bases from J; junction bases left unmatched: 10. This CDR3 is built from 16 residues. The germline V gene encodes CDR1 SGHRS and CDR2 YFSETQ. The CDR3 DNA follows: TGCGCCAGCAGTCCCGCCGGGACAGGGGCAGCAGATACGCAGTATTTT. This translates into CASSPAGTGAADTQYF.

The chain employs TRBV6-6 and TRBJ1-2; TRBD1 matches 7 bases. V gave up 7 bases and J gave up 4 bases; unmatched junction bases: 15. Looked up from germline, CDR1 is MNHNY and CDR2 is SVGAGI (reference sequence). The CDR3 sequence is 16 residues long. The CDR3 loop reads CASTQIETGPAYGYTF. As DNA, the CDR3 is TGTGCCAGCACCCAGATCGAGACAGGGCCGGCCTATGGCTACACCTTC.

The chain recombines TRBV5-8 with TRBJ1-4; 9 nucleotides line up with TRBD1. J lost 8 bases, V lost 1 base, and 3 bases had no gene match. Germline loops: CDR1 SGHTS, CDR2 YDEGEE. This CDR3 has 14 residues. Here the CDR3 reads CASSLRGQGEKLFF. In DNA form, the CDR3 reads TGTGCCAGCAGCTTGAGGGGACAGGGAGAAAAACTGTTTTTT.